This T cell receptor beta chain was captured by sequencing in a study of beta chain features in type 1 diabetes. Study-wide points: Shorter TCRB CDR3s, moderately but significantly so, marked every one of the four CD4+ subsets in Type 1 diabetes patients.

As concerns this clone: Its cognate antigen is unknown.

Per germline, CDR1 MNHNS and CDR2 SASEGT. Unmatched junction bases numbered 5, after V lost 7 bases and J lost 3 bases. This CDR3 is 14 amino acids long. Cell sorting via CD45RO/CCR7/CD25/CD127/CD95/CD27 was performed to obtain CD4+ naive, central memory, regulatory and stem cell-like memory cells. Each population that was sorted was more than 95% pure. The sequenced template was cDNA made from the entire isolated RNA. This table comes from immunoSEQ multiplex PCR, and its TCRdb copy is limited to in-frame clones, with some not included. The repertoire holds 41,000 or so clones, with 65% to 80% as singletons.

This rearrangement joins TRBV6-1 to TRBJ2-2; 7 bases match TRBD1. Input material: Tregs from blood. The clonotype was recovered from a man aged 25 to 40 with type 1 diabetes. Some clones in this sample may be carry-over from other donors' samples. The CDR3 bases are TGTGCCAGCAAACGTACAGGGGACACCGGGGAGCTGTTTTTT. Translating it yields CASKRTGDTGELFF.